This TCR beta chain is drawn from a study of CD4 T cells in relation to SARS-CoV-2 and coronaviruses. Across the study: No peptide or an HIV-1 Nef peptide pool served as negative control.

Before the COVID-19 pandemic, during about 2010-2019, CD4+ T cells were taken from unexposed donors. Isolation of CD4+ T cells took place after approximately eleven days in culture. Unexposed-donor CD4+ T cells were probed with SARS-CoV-2 S/N and four cold-coronavirus spikes, cells permitting. Trimming at V came to 6 bases and at J to 11 bases, leaving 10 bases not matched to a gene. This CDR3 region has 13 residues. CDR1 and CDR2 from the germline V gene are MNHEY and SMNVEV (reference sequence). The assay was immunoSEQ multiplex PCR, and TCRdb's table has in-frame clones only and misses some. This table has about 21,000 clones, less than 85% appearing once. About this clone: No antigen is known for it.

This chain connects TRBV27 to TRBJ1-1, with 9 bases matching TRBD1. Sequenced: CD4+ T cells from PBMCs, cultured in vitro. The receptor comes from a human donor in good health. CDR3 in amino acids: CASRSPYRGHAFF. The CDR3 coding sequence is TGTGCCAGCAGGAGCCCATACAGGGGGCATGCTTTCTTT.